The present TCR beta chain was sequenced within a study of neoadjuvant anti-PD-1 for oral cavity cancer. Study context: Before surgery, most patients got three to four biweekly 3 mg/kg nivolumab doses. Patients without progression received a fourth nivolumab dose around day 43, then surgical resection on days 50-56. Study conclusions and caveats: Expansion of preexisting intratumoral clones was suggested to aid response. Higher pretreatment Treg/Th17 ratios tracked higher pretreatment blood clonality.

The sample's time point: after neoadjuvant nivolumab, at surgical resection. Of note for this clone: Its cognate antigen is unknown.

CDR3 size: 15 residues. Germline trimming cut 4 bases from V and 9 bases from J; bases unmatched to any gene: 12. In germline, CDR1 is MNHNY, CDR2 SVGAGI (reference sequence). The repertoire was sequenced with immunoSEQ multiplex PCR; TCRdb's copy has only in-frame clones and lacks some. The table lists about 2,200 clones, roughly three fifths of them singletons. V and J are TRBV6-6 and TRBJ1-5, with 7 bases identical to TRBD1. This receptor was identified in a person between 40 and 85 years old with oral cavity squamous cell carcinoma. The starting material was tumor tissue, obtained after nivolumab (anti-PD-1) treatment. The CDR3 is CASSSDRDPYWPQHF. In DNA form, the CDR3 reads TGTGCCAGCAGTTCCGACAGGGACCCCTATTGGCCCCAGCATTTT.